This TCR beta chain was profiled in a study of post-analysis software for immune sequencing data. Study-level background: Patients with relapsing-remitting, secondary progressive and progressive-relapsing multiple sclerosis courses were all represented. Notes on the study in general: People with multiple sclerosis had a significantly lower normalized Chao1 diversity than controls did. Analysis by F measure revealed that same-batch samples clustered strongly together. Elevated frequency relative to controls characterized a handful of TRBV segments in patients, TRBV5-6, TRBV5-1 and TRBV20-1 among them.

The sample holds a few counts of this clonotype. No antigen is known for it. TCR beta cDNA libraries included unique molecular identifiers. When roughly 0.9 to 10 million T cells were used, they gave roughly 490,000 cDNA molecules. TCRdb re-derived calls from the PCR reads in MiXCR, one entry per CDR3 protein. This table holds fewer than 850,000 distinct CDR3 sequences, roughly 29% found once. J lost 4 bases, V lost 4 bases, and 5 bases had no gene match. Germline CDR1 reads ENHRY; CDR2 reads SYGVKD. The length of the CDR3 is 14 residues. The rearrangement joins TRBV10-3 to TRBJ2-3; 7 bases fit TRBD1. The receptor was derived from a girl between 5 and 17 years old with multiple sclerosis. The sequencing input was blood. The chain's CDR3 is CAISGRQGPDTQYF. DNA for the CDR3: TGTGCCATCAGTGGGAGACAGGGCCCAGATACGCAGTATTTT.